The present TCR beta chain was sequenced within a study of blood T cell repertoires in COVID-19. Study background: Acute and convalescent COVID-19 samples came from the United States, Italy and Spain. T cells, B-cell-depleted T cells, or PBMCs supplied cDNA or gDNA.

In the original processing: Nucleated cell counts were estimated from reference gene primer amplification. The table came from immunoSEQ multiplex PCR; TCRdb's copy has only in-frame clones and leaves some out. V, J and clone size were drawn from that table, and D and trimming were deduced from the DNA. The repertoire holds 57,000 or so clones, with approximately 83% as singletons. Germline V gene sequence: CDR1 MRHNA, CDR2 SNTAGT. This CDR3 contains 15 residues. Trimming cost V 1 base and J 8 bases; bases outside gene matches: 9. The rearrangement links TRBV6-4 to TRBJ1-2; 8 nucleotides agree with TRBD1. The sequenced material came from peripheral blood. The TCR comes from a human donor in a cohort sampled during active COVID-19. The CDR3 DNA follows: TGTGCCAGCAGTGACTTCCCCAGGGGGCGCGGCGGCTACACCTTC. Translated: CASSDFPRGRGGYTF.